The 22 T cell receptor beta chains below come from one sample, sequenced in a study of a mutant IDH1 vaccine in newly diagnosed glioma. The time point: week 11, during vaccination. Topical imiquimod accompanied each vaccine dose, which consisted of 300 ug of mutant IDH1 20-mer peptide. Produced via immunoSEQ multiplex PCR; TCRdb's table is partial and in-frame only. The data show over 95,000 clones, about nine tenths seen once. Their antigens remain unidentified. The material sequenced was PBMCs, taken from a glioma patient whose treatment included an IDH1 peptide vaccine. Every receptor here comes from a woman aged 45-65 years with glioma.

The chain has TRBV2 and TRBJ2-5, with D perhaps TRBD2 (5 bases). Germline CDR1 and CDR2: SNHLY and FYNNEI. The ends were cut back, 7 bases at V and 2 bases at J, with 8 bases in the middle. The length of the CDR3 is 12 residues. CDR3 nucleotides: TGTGCCAGCACGAGGGAGCAAGAGACCCAGTACTTC. This sequence encodes CASTREQETQYF.

The chain combines TRBV5-1 with TRBJ1-1, with D hard to call. V shed 3 bases and J shed 11 bases, with 17 bases lying between them. The CDR3 length is 13 residues. Germline V gene data show CDR1 as SGHRS and CDR2 as YFSETQ. This CDR3 reads CASSSSPRHEAFF. The DNA for the CDR3 is TGCGCCAGCAGCTCATCCCCCCGGCATGAGGCTTTCTTT.

V and J are TRBV5-1 and TRBJ2-1; D ambiguous. V lost 0 bases to trimming and J lost 3 bases, with 7 bases between them. This CDR3 comprises 14 residues. Germline V gene sequence: CDR1 SGHRS, CDR2 YFSETQ. The CDR3 DNA is TGCGCCAGCAGCTTGGAGAACGGCTACAATGAGCAGTTCTTC. Residues: CASSLENGYNEQFF.

About this clone itself: Other DNA sequences in this specimen translate into the identical CDR3. The CDR3 DNA sequence: TGTGCCAGCAGCTTAGCTAATCAGCCCCAGCATTTT. This gives the protein CASSLANQPQHF. The rearrangement joins TRBV7-9 to TRBJ1-5; D gene unclear. V was cut by 0 bases and J by 4 bases, with 1 base left in between. Germline values: CDR1 SEHNR, CDR2 FQNEAQ (reference sequence). This CDR3 comprises 12 residues.

The CDR3 sequence: CASSRTGLAGETQYF. The CDR3, as DNA: TGTGCCAGCAGTCGGACGGGACTAGCCGGCGAGACCCAGTACTTC. The rearrangement uses TRBV6-5 and TRBJ2-5, with 9 bases lining up with TRBD2. Germline V gene data show CDR1 as MNHEY and CDR2 as SVGAGI. The junction had 9 bases not matched to a gene; V was cut back by 5 bases and J by 5 bases. CDR3 length: 15 residues.

This rearrangement joins TRBV5-1 to TRBJ2-3, with 10 bases lining up with TRBD2. V was clipped by 0 bases and J by 4 bases; unmatched bases: 8. The CDR3 sequence is 17 residues long. Germline values: CDR1 SGHRS, CDR2 YFSETQ. The CDR3: CASSLVSSGSGADTQYF. The CDR3 bases are TGCGCCAGCAGCTTGGTCTCTAGCGGGAGTGGTGCAGATACGCAGTATTTT.

This rearrangement joins TRBV7-6 to TRBJ2-3, with unresolved D. Germline values: CDR1 SGHVS, CDR2 FNYEAQ. Trimming removed 5 bases from V and 0 bases from J, with 9 bases in between. The CDR3 spans 14 residues. CDR3 in DNA: TGTGCCAGCAGCCCCCCCGGGAGCACAGATACGCAGTATTTT. It specifies CASSPPGSTDTQYF. Full variable domain (outside the CDR3, taken from reference TRBV7-6 and TRBJ2-3): GAGVSQSPRYKVTKRGQDVALRCDPISGHVSLYWYRQALGQGPEFLTYFNYEAQQDKSGLPNDRFSAERPEGSISTLTIQRTEQRDSAMYRCASSPPGSTDTQYFGPGTRLTVL.

This chain connects TRBV2 to TRBJ2-5, with D possibly TRBD2 on 6 matching bases. Germline assignment: CDR1 SNHLY and CDR2 FYNNEI. V was clipped by 7 bases and J by 5 bases, with 20 bases between them. The CDR3 is 15 amino acids. This CDR3 is CASKPSGTRQETQYF. The CDR3 DNA sequence: TGTGCCAGCAAACCCTCCGGGACTCGTCAGGAGACCCAGTACTTC.

The chain is built from TRBV6-5 and TRBJ1-1; 8 bases agree with TRBD1. Germline values: CDR1 MNHEY, CDR2 SVGAGI. J lost 1 base, V lost 4 bases, and 5 bases had no gene match. The CDR3 consists of 15 residues. CDR3 in amino acids: CASSSQGAGNTEAFF. For the CDR3, the DNA is TGTGCCAGCAGTTCCCAGGGGGCAGGGAACACTGAAGCTTTCTTT.

The chain recombines TRBV1 with TRBJ2-1. TRBV1 is reported as a pseudogene. This CDR3 comprises 15 residues. The CDR3 coding sequence is TGCACCAGCAGCCAAGATCGCGACCATCACAATGAGCAGTTCTTC. Amino acids: CTSSQDRDHHNEQFF.

The V gene is TRBV6-4, the J gene TRBJ2-3, with 12 bases identical to TRBD2. The CDR3 totals 14 residues. Germline trimming cut 5 bases from V and 6 bases from J; bases unmatched to any gene: 3. Germline V gene data show CDR1 as MRHNA and CDR2 as SNTAGT. The CDR3 nucleotides read TGTGCCAGCAGTACCGGGACTAGCGGGGATACGCAGTATTTT. Residues: CASSTGTSGDTQYF.

V is TRBV6-1 and J is TRBJ2-7; D perhaps matches TRBD2 (6 bases). CDR3 length: 14 residues. Looked up from germline, CDR1 is MNHNS and CDR2 is SASEGT. Trimming left V 10 bases short and J 3 bases short, with 19 bases between. The CDR3 coding sequence is TGTGCCACCACGGGAGACCCTCTCTACTACGAGCAGTACTTC. Encoded protein: CATTGDPLYYEQYF.

For this clone: Mismatch with germline at one junction end may stem from a read error. V and J are TRBV10-3 and TRBJ2-7; D might be TRBD2 (6 bases). Germline CDR1 ENHRY, CDR2 SYGVKD. The length of the CDR3 is 13 residues. The CDR3 bases are TGTGCCATCCGGCAGGGTCAGGACTACGAGCTGTACTTC. This sequence encodes CAIRQGQDYELYF.

The J gene is TRBJ1-1, the V gene TRBV30; D gene unclear. The CDR3 has 14 residues. Germline CDR1 reads GTSNPN; CDR2 reads SVGIG (reference sequence). Trimming cost V 0 bases and J 2 bases, with 10 bases left between them. The DNA for the CDR3 is TGTGCCTGGAGTGTAATCTCAGGCAACACTGAAGCTTTCTTT. This codes for CAWSVISGNTEAFF.

The chain employs TRBV5-1 and TRBJ2-5; D is possibly TRBD2 (6 bases). CDR3 length: 15 amino acids. Trimming left V 2 bases short and J 5 bases short, with 16 bases between. Germline lookup yields CDR1 SGHRS and CDR2 YFSETQ. The DNA of the CDR3 is TGCGCCAGCAGCTTTTGGGCGGGACTGGGGGAGACCCAGTACTTC. Amino acid sequence: CASSFWAGLGETQYF. Full variable domain (missing parts from reference TRBV5-1 and TRBJ2-5): KAGVTQTPRYLIKTRGQQVTLSCSPISGHRSVSWYQQTPGQGLQFLFEYFSETQRNKGNFPGRFSGRQFSNSRSEMNVSTLELGDSALYLCASSFWAGLGETQYFGPGTRLLVL.

The chain links TRBV4-2 to TRBJ2-1; 9 bases fit TRBD1. V shed 1 base and J 0 bases; nucleotides not matched to a gene: 19. Germline loops: CDR1 LGHNA, CDR2 YNFKEQ. CDR3 size: 22 residues. The CDR3: CASSQVLFPTGTGISSYNEQFF. Here the CDR3 DNA reads TGTGCCAGCAGCCAAGTCCTATTTCCTACCGGGACAGGGATTAGCTCCTACAATGAGCAGTTCTTC.

This sequence joins TRBV7-9 and TRBJ2-5; D gene unclear. This CDR3 spans 13 amino acids. V was pared by 6 bases and J by 2 bases, with 10 bases between. Germline V gene lookup returns CDR1 SEHNR and CDR2 FQNEAQ (reference sequence). The CDR3 here is CASRAPYQETQYF. CDR3 nucleotide sequence: TGTGCCAGCAGGGCCCCCTATCAAGAGACCCAGTACTTC.

This clone was seen only a few times. The V call is TRBV30, the J call TRBJ1-5; D unclear. The ends were cut back, 2 bases at V and 3 bases at J, with 14 bases in the middle. The CDR3 contains 15 residues. Germline CDR1 GTSNPN, CDR2 SVGIG (reference sequence). CDR3 in amino acids: CAWSTTSDYNQPQHF. For the CDR3, the DNA is TGTGCCTGGAGTACCACCAGCGACTACAATCAGCCCCAGCATTTT.

The chain carries TRBV29-1 and TRBJ2-1; D tentatively fits TRBD1 or TRBD2 (7 bases each). Germline CDR1 SQVTM, CDR2 ANQGSEA. Trimming cost V 3 bases and J 3 bases, with 18 bases left between them. This CDR3 region has 16 residues. The DNA for the CDR3 is TGCAGCGTTGAGTTTGGCAGGGGGGGCCTCTACAATGAGCAGTTCTTC. It encodes CSVEFGRGGLYNEQFF.

V and J are TRBV11-1 and TRBJ1-2; tentative D call: TRBD1 (5 bases). V lost 5 bases to trimming and J lost 0 bases, with 16 bases between them. This CDR3 has 16 amino acids. CDR1 is SGHAT, CDR2 FQDESV, per germline (reference sequence). The CDR3 DNA reads TGTGCCAGCAGCCTGCTACGAGGGGTGGCTAACTATGGCTACACCTTC. Protein: CASSLLRGVANYGYTF.

This clone turned up a few times. The V gene is TRBV5-1, the J gene TRBJ2-3; TRBD2 might be the D (7 bases). The V end was cut by 2 bases, the J end by 5 bases, with 15 bases between. The CDR3 length is 15 residues. Germline lookup yields CDR1 SGHRS and CDR2 YFSETQ. CDR3 region: CASSFRGGAGDTQYF. CDR3 bases: TGCGCCAGCAGCTTCCGTGGGGGGGCAGGAGATACGCAGTATTTT.

This clone appeared a few times. This chain connects TRBV5-1 to TRBJ2-7, with a weak D call TRBD2 (6 bases). CDR1 and CDR2 (germline): SGHRS, YFSETQ. CDR3 length: 15 residues. V was trimmed by 7 bases and J by 7 bases, leaving 24 bases between them. The CDR3 region is CASGRVRLGILEQYF. CDR3 nucleotides: TGCGCCAGCGGCCGGGTGAGACTAGGGATTTTAGAGCAGTACTTC.